The 16 T cell receptor beta chains listed next were all sequenced from one sample in a study of blood T cell repertoires in COVID-19. The method was immunoSEQ multiplex PCR; TCRdb's version includes in-frame clones alone and lacks a portion of them. The sample has 95,000 to 120,000 clones, approximately 88% seen once; the top ten hold 2.4%. What was sequenced was peripheral blood. Receptors were obtained from a human donor in a cohort sampled during active COVID-19.

The chain uses TRBV28 and TRBJ2-7, with 11 bases lining up with TRBD1. V dropped 5 bases and J dropped 6; count of bases not matched to a gene: 3. Per the germline V gene, CDR1 is MDHEN and CDR2 is SYDVKM. This CDR3 region has 13 residues. CDR3 amino acids: CASSAGTGGEQYF. CDR3 sequence (DNA): TGTGCCAGCAGTGCCGGGACAGGGGGCGAGCAGTACTTC.

The chain couples TRBV18 to TRBJ2-5; D unresolved. Germline V gene lookup returns CDR1 KGHSH and CDR2 LQKENI. CDR3 length: 14 residues. The ends were cut back, 0 bases at V and 2 bases at J, with 7 bases in the middle. The CDR3 DNA follows: TGTGCCAGCTCACCACCGAACGGGCAAGAGACCCAGTACTTC. It specifies CASSPPNGQETQYF.

The rearrangement joins TRBV2 to TRBJ2-5; the D gene is possibly TRBD2 (6 bases). The V and J ends lost 5 bases and 5 bases respectively, with 18 bases between them. Germline values: CDR1 SNHLY, CDR2 FYNNEI. There are 15 residues in the CDR3. CDR3 region: CASSPSAVRGETQYF. CDR3 DNA sequence: TGTGCCAGCAGTCCCTCAGCGGTCCGGGGGGAGACCCAGTACTTC. Full variable domain (missing parts from reference TRBV2 and TRBJ2-5): EPEVTQTPSHQVTQMGQEVILRCVPISNHLYFYWYRQILGQKVEFLVSFYNNEISEKSEIFDDQFSVERPDGSNFTLKIRSTKLEDSAMYFCASSPSAVRGETQYFGPGTRLLVL.

This clone was seen only a few times. The chain uses TRBV7-8 and TRBJ1-5, with D perhaps matching TRBD1 (6 bases). Trimming cost V 5 bases and J 9 bases, with 17 bases left between them. In germline, CDR1 is SGHVS, CDR2 FQNEAQ. This CDR3 region has 14 residues. CDR3 sequence: CASSPGTSRRPQHF. The DNA of the CDR3 is TGTGCCAGCAGCCCTGGGACATCGAGGAGGCCCCAGCATTTT.

J is TRBJ2-7 and V is TRBV3-1 (or the pseudogene TRBV3-2), with D perhaps matching TRBD1 (6 bases). The CDR3 is 13 residues long. From germline, CDR1 is LGHDT and CDR2 YNNKEL (reference sequence). Trimming stripped 4 bases from V and 2 bases from J, with 9 bases between. The CDR3 loop reads CASSLQGPYEQYF. CDR3 bases: TGTGCCAGCAGCCTACAGGGCCCCTACGAGCAGTACTTC.

The chain has TRBV30 and TRBJ2-6; a possible D gene is TRBD1 (5 bases). The CDR3 has 16 residues. The germline V gene has CDR1 GTSNPN and CDR2 SVGIG (reference sequence). V was pared by 8 bases and J by 0 bases, with 17 bases between. The CDR3 DNA sequence: TGTGCCCTTAGGGCAGGGCGGATCTCTGGGGCCAACGTCCTGACTTTC. Amino acids: CALRAGRISGANVLTF.

The V gene is TRBV19, the J gene TRBJ1-4, with 7 bases identical to TRBD1. Germline V gives CDR1 LNHDA, CDR2 SQIVND (reference sequence). The CDR3 is 13 residues long. The V segment lost 3 bases and the J segment 12 bases; nucleotides outside the gene matches: 7. As DNA, the CDR3 is TGTGCCAGTAGTATCAGGGGGAGTGGCGAACTGTTTTTT. This sequence encodes CASSIRGSGELFF.

V is TRBV3-1 (or the pseudogene TRBV3-2) and J is TRBJ1-2, with D tentatively TRBD1 (5 bases). Germline assignment: CDR1 LGHDT and CDR2 YNNKEL (reference sequence). The CDR3 sequence is 17 residues long. V was cut by 6 bases and J by 4 bases, with 24 bases left in between. The CDR3 is CASSRLNRGDRGYGYTF. CDR3 nucleotides: TGTGCCAGCAGTCGTCTAAACCGGGGGGATCGCGGCTATGGCTACACCTTC.

The chain couples TRBV19 to TRBJ2-7, with TRBD1 as a possible D gene (7 bases). The CDR3 is 17 residues long. Germline lookup yields CDR1 LNHDA and CDR2 SQIVND (reference sequence). The V gene lost 2 bases and the J gene lost 1 base, with 18 bases spanning the gap. The CDR3 bases are TGTGCCAGTAGTATACGGCAGGGGGGAGTCGGATCCTACGAGCAGTACTTC. It codes for CASSIRQGGVGSYEQYF. Variable domain in full (rest from reference TRBV19 and TRBJ2-7): DGGITQSPKYLFRKEGQNVTLSCEQNLNHDAMYWYRQDPGQGLRLIYYSQIVNDFQKGDIAEGYSVSREKKESFPLTVTSAQKNPTAFYLCASSIRQGGVGSYEQYFGPGTRLTVT.

This rearrangement joins TRBV6-6 to TRBJ2-4, with 9 bases matching TRBD1. The CDR3 is made up of 13 amino acids. CDR1 and CDR2 (germline): MNHNY, SVGAGI (reference sequence). V shed 6 bases, J shed 4 bases, and the junction held 1 base outside the gene matches. In DNA form, the CDR3 reads TGTGCCAGCAGGGGACAGGGAAAAAACATTCAGTACTTC. It translates to CASRGQGKNIQYF.

The rearrangement joins TRBV5-1 to TRBJ1-4; TRBD1 matches 8 bases. The CDR3 is 15 residues long. In germline, CDR1 is SGHRS, CDR2 YFSETQ. V was pared by 5 bases and J by 7 bases, with 10 bases of the junction left unmatched. The CDR3 DNA follows: TGCGCCAGCAGTCCTAACAGGGGGGATCGTGAAAAACTGTTTTTT. It codes for CASSPNRGDREKLFF.

This clone was observed a few times. The rearrangement uses TRBV9 and TRBJ2-5, with 11 bases matching TRBD2. The CDR3 has 17 amino acids. The ends lost 0 bases at V and 4 bases at J; junction bases unmatched: 8. Germline CDR1 and CDR2: SGDLS and YYNGEE. CDR3: CASSVGGTSGPTETQYF. CDR3 DNA: TGTGCCAGCAGCGTAGGGGGGACTAGCGGCCCCACAGAGACCCAGTACTTC. Drawing the rest from reference TRBV9 and TRBJ2-5, the complete variable domain is DSGVTQTPKHLITATGQRVTLRCSPRSGDLSVYWYQQSLDQGLQFLIQYYNGEERAKGNILERFSAQQFPDLHSELNLSSLELGDSALYFCASSVGGTSGPTETQYFGPGTRLLVL.

The rearrangement links TRBV19 to TRBJ2-1; 9 bases align to TRBD2. V dropped 3 bases and J dropped 15; count of bases not matched to a gene: 9. The CDR3 length is 13 residues. Germline V gene data show CDR1 as LNHDA and CDR2 as SQIVND (reference sequence). The CDR3 spells CASSIRREGLPFF. The CDR3 coding sequence is TGTGCCAGTAGTATTAGGCGGGAGGGCCTCCCGTTCTTC.

The chain has TRBV28 and TRBJ1-5; TRBD1 matches 8 bases. CDR3 length equals 14 residues. V gave up 7 bases and J gave up 7 bases; unmatched junction bases: 9. Looked up from germline, CDR1 is MDHEN and CDR2 is SYDVKM. The CDR3 bases are TGTGCCAGCACCCCACAGGGGGAAGACCAGCCCCAGCATTTT. It translates to CASTPQGEDQPQHF. Drawing the rest from reference TRBV28 and TRBJ1-5, the complete variable domain is DVKVTQSSRYLVKRTGEKVFLECVQDMDHENMFWYRQDPGLGLRLIYFSYDVKMKEKGDIPEGYSVSREKKERFSLILESASTNQTSMYLCASTPQGEDQPQHFGDGTRLSIL.

The chain carries TRBV5-6 and TRBJ2-1; no clear D. The CDR3 has 13 amino acids. CDR1 is SGHDT, CDR2 YYEEEE, per germline. V shed 4 bases and J shed 3 bases, with 8 bases lying between them. In DNA form, the CDR3 reads TGTGCCAGCAGCCCTGACATCTACAATGAGCAGTTCTTC. Protein sequence: CASSPDIYNEQFF.

The chain carries TRBV2 and TRBJ2-1; 10 bases match TRBD2. Germline CDR1 is SNHLY and CDR2 is FYNNEI. J gave up 3 bases and V 8 bases, and 13 bases lay outside the gene matches. This CDR3 is built from 17 residues. The CDR3 is CASWGEREGGNYNEQFF. DNA for the CDR3: TGTGCCAGCTGGGGTGAGCGGGAGGGCGGGAACTACAATGAGCAGTTCTTC.